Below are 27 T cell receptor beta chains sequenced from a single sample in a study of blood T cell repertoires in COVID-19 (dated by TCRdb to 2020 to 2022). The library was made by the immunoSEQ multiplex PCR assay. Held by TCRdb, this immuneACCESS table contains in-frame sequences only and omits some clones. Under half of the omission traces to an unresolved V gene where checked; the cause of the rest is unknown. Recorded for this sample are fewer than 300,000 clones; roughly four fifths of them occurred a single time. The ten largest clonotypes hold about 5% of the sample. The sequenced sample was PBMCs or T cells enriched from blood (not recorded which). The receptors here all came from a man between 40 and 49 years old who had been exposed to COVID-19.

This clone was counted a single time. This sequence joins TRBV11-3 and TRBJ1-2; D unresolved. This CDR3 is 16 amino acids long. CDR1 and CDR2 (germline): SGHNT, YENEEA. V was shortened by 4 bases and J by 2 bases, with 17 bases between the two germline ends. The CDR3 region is CASSSPNRERNYGYTF. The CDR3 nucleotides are TGTGCCAGCAGCTCCCCTAACCGTGAACGGAACTATGGCTACACCTTC.

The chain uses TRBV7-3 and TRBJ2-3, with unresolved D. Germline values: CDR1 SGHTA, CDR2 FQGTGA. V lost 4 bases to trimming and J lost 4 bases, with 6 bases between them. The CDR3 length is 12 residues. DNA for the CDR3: TGTGCCAGCAGCTCCGTTTCAGATACGCAGTATTTT. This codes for CASSSVSDTQYF.

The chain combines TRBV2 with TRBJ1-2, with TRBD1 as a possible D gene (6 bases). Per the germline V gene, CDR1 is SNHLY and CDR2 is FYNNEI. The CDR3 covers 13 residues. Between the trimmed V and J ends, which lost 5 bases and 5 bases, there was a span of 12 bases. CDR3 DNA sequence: TGTGCCAGCAGTTCGACAGGACCTTATGGCTACACCTTC. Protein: CASSSTGPYGYTF.

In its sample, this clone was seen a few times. The CDR3: CASSSNYRAAFF. CDR3 in DNA: TGTGCCAGCAGCTCGAACTACAGGGCCGCTTTCTTT. V gene TRBV5-8 combines with J gene TRBJ1-1; D is possibly TRBD1 (6 bases). The CDR3 sequence is 12 residues long. Germline V gene sequence: CDR1 SGHTS, CDR2 YDEGEE. V shed 3 bases and J shed 11 bases, with 14 bases lying between them.

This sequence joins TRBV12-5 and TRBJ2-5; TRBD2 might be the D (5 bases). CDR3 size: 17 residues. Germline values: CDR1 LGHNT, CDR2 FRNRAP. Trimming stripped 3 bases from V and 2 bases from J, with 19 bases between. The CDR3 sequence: CASGFPLRSGLQETQYF. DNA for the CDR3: TGTGCTAGTGGTTTCCCCCTAAGAAGCGGTCTTCAAGAGACCCAGTACTTC.

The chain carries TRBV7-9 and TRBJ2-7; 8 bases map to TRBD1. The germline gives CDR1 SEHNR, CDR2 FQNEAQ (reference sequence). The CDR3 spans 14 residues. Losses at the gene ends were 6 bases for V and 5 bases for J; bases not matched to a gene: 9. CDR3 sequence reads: CASSRGQGAHEQYF. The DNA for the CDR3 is TGTGCCAGCAGTAGGGGTCAGGGGGCCCACGAGCAGTACTTC.

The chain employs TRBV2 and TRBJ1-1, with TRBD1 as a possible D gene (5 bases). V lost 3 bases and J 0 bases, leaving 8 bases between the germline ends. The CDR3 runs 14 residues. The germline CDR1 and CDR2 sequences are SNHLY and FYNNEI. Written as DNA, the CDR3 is TGTGCCAGCAGTGATGTAGGGGTGAACACTGAAGCTTTCTTT. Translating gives CASSDVGVNTEAFF.

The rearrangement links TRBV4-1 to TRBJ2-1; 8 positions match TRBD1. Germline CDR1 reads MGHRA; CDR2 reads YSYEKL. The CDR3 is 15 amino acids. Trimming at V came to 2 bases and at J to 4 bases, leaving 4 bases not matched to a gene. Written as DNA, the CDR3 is TGCGCCAGCAGCCAACAGGGGGCAGGTTACAATGAGCAGTTCTTC. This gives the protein CASSQQGAGYNEQFF.

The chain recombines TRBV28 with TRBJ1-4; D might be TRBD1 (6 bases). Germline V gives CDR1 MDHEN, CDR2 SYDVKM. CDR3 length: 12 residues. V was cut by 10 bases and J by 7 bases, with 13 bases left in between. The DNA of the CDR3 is TGTGCCACTCAGGGGTGGGGTGAAAAACTGTTTTTT. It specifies CATQGWGEKLFF.

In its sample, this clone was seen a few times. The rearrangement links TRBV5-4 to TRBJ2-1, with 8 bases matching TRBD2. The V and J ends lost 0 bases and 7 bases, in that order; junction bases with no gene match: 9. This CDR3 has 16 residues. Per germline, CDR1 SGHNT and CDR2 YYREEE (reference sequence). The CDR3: CASSLAGRAGGNEQFF. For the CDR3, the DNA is TGTGCCAGCAGCTTGGCCGGGAGGGCCGGGGGGAATGAGCAGTTCTTC.

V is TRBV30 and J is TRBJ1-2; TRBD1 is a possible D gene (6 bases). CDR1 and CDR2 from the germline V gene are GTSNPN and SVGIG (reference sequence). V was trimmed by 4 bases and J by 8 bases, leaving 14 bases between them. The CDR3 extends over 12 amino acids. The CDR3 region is CAWMREGGGYTF. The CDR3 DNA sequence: TGTGCCTGGATGAGGGAAGGGGGAGGCTACACCTTC.

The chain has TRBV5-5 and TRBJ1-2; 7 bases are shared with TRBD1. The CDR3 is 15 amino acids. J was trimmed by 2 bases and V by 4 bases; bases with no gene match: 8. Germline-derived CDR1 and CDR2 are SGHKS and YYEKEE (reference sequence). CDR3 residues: CASSPTWDSNYGYTF. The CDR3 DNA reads TGTGCCAGCAGCCCGACCTGGGACAGCAACTATGGCTACACCTTC.

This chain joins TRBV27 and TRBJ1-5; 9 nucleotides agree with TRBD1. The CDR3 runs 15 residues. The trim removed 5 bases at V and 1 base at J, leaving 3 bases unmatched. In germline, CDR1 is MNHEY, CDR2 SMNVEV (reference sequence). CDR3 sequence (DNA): TGTGCCAGCAGTCGGGACAGGGCAAGCAATCAGCCCCAGCATTTT. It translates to CASSRDRASNQPQHF.

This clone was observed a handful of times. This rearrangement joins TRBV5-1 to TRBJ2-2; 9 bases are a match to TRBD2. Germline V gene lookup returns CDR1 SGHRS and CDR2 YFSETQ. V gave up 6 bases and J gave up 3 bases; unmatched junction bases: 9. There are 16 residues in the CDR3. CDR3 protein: CASKSSGAIDTGELFF. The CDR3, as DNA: TGCGCCAGCAAATCTAGCGGGGCGATCGACACCGGGGAGCTGTTTTTT. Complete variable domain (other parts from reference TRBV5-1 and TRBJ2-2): KAGVTQTPRYLIKTRGQQVTLSCSPISGHRSVSWYQQTPGQGLQFLFEYFSETQRNKGNFPGRFSGRQFSNSRSEMNVSTLELGDSALYLCASKSSGAIDTGELFFGEGSRLTVL.

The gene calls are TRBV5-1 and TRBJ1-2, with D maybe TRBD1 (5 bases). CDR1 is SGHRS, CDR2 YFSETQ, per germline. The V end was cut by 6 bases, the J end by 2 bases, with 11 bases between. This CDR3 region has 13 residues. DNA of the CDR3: TGCGCCAGCACCACGACAGCAAACTATGGCTACACCTTC. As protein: CASTTTANYGYTF.

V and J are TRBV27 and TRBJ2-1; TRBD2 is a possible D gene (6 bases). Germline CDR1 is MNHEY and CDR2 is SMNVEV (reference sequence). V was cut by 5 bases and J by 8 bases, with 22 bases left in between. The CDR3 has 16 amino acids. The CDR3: CASSSLLRTTQDEQFF. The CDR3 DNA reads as TGTGCCAGCAGTAGTCTTCTGCGGACTACTCAGGATGAGCAGTTCTTC.

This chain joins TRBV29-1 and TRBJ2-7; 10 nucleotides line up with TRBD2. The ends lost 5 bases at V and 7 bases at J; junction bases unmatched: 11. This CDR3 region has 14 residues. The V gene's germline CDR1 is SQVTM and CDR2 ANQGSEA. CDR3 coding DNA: TGCAGCGTTCGGGTTCTAGCGGGAGTCAGGGAGCAGTACTTC. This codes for CSVRVLAGVREQYF.

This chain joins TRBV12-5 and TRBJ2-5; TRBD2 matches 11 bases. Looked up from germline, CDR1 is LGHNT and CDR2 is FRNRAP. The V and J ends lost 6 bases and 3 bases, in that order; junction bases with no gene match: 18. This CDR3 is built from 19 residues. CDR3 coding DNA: TGTGCTAGTGGCCTAGCGGGGGGTCTGGGCTATCCGCCCGAAGAGACCCAGTACTTC. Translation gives CASGLAGGLGYPPEETQYF.

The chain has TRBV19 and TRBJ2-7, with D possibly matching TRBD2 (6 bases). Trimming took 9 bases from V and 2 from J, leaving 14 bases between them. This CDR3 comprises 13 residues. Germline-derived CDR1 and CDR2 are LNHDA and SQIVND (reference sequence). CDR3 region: CASRNSGTYEQYF. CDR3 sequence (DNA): TGTGCCAGCAGAAATAGCGGAACCTACGAGCAGTACTTC.

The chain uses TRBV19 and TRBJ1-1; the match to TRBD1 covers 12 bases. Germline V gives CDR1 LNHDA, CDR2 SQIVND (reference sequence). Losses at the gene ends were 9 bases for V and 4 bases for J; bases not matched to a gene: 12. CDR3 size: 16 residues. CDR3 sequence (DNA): TGTGCCAGCGTCCGGGGACAGGGGGCTTCGAGCACTGAAGCTTTCTTT. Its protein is CASVRGQGASSTEAFF.

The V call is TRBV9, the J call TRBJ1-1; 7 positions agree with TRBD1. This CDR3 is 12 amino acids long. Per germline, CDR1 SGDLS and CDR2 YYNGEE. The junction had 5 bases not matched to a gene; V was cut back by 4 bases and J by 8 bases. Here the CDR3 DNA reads TGTGCCAGCAGCTCAGGGACAGTCGAAGCTTTCTTT. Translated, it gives CASSSGTVEAFF.

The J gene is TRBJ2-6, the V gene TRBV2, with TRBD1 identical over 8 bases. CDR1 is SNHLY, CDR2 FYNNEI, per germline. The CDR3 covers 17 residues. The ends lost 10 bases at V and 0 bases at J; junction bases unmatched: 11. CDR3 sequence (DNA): TGTGCCACCCGAGGGACAGGTTATTTCTCTGGGGCCAACGTCCTGACTTTC. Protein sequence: CATRGTGYFSGANVLTF.

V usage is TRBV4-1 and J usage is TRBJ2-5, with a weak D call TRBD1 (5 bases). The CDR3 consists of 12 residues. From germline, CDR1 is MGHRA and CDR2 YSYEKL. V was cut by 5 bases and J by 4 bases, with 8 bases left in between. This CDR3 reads CASSIRGETQYF. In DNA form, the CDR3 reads TGCGCCAGCAGCATAAGGGGAGAGACCCAGTACTTC.

The CDR3 protein is CASSAAENPATGELFF. In DNA, the CDR3 is TGCGCCAGCAGTGCTGCGGAGAATCCGGCAACCGGGGAGCTGTTTTTT. The chain couples TRBV10-1 to TRBJ2-2, with D unresolved. CDR3 size: 16 residues. Trimming removed 4 bases from V and 5 bases from J, with 17 bases in between. CDR1 is WNHNN, CDR2 SYGVQD, per germline (reference sequence).

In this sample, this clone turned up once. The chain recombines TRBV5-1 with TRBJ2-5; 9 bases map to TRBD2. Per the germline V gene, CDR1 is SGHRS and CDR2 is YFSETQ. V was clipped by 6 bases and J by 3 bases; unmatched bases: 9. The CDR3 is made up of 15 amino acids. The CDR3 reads CASKSGTSPEETQYF. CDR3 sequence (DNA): TGCGCCAGCAAGAGTGGGACTAGCCCTGAAGAGACCCAGTACTTC.

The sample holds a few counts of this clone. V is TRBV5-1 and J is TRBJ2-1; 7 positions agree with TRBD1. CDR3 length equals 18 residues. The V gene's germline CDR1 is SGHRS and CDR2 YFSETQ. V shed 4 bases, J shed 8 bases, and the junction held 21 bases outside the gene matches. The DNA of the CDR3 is TGCGCCAGCAGCCTCAGGGGGTCACTATCAACAGCTATGCATGAGCAGTTCTTC. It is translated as CASSLRGSLSTAMHEQFF.

Here the CDR3 DNA reads TGCGCCAGCAGTGGGACCAGGGTGGGTGAAGCTTTCTTT. Translated: CASSGTRVGEAFF. The V gene is TRBV10-1, the J gene TRBJ1-1, with TRBD1 as a possible D gene (5 bases). Germline V gene lookup returns CDR1 WNHNN and CDR2 SYGVQD (reference sequence). V gave up 4 bases and J gave up 7 bases, with 13 bases separating them. This CDR3 spans 13 amino acids.